The source of this T cell receptor (beta chain) is a study of T cell responses to AZD1222 COVID-19 vaccine. Study observations and caveats: Females made up more of the donors, who were largely white British, and clonal diversity may have come out too low. Once two AZD1222 doses were given, Spike-specific TCR breadth and depth went up.

Data came from immunoSEQ multiplex PCR; TCRdb stores just in-frame clones and leaves some out. Among about 100,000 clones listed, 87% were seen once. Turning to this clone: What it binds is unknown.

The CDR3 consists of 17 residues. Germline V CDR1 and CDR2: MNHEY, SVGEGT. Trimming cost V 5 bases and J 2 bases; bases outside gene matches: 13. The sequencing used peripheral blood, collected on day 0 of AZD1222 vaccination. This chain joins TRBV6-2 or TRBV6-3 and TRBJ2-3; 7 bases match TRBD2. The receptor was isolated from an adult in good health. Here the CDR3 reads CASSLTSGRPTTDTQYF. In DNA, the CDR3 is TGTGCCAGCAGTCTTACATCCGGGAGGCCGACCACAGATACGCAGTATTTT.